This TCR beta chain was sequenced for a study of cytomegalovirus exposure and HLA in healthy donors. Primers for the PCR totalled 60 Vbeta and 13 Jbeta. Data came from immunoSEQ multiplex PCR; TCRdb stores just in-frame clones and leaves some out. The sample includes some 120,000 clones, 65% to 80% of them seen just once. V lost 1 base, J lost 4 bases, and 2 bases stayed unmatched. The CDR3 has 16 residues. Germline loops: CDR1 LGHNA, CDR2 YSLEER. The receptor was isolated from a woman in her thirties or forties in good health and CMV-seropositive. Sequenced: PBMCs. This sequence joins TRBV4-3 and TRBJ2-5; 14 nucleotides align to TRBD2. The CDR3 DNA reads TGCGCCAGCAGCCAAGCCGGACTAGCGGGAGGAGAGACCCAGTACTTC. Translated: CASSQAGLAGGETQYF.